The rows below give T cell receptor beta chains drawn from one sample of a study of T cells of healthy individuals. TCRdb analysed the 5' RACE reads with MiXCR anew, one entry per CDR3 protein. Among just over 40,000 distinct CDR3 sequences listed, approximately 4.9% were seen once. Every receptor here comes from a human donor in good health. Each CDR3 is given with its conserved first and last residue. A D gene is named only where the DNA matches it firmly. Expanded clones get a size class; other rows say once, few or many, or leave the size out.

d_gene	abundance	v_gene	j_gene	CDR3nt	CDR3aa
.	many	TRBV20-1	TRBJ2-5	TGCAGTGCTAGCGGTGCGGAGACCCAGTACTTC	CSASGAETQYF
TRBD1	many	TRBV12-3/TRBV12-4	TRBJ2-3	TGTGCCAGCAGTCCCCCGGCAGGGGGCATAACAGATACGCAGTATTTT	CASSPPAGGITDTQYF
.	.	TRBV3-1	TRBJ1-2	TGTGCCAGCAGCCAACGCTCTCCTCTCTATGGCTACACCTTC	CASSQRSPLYGYTF
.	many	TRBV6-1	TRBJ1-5	TGTGCCAGCAGTATTGGGGTTTATCAGCCCCAGCATTTT	CASSIGVYQPQHF
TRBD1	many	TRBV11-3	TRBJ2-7	TGTGCCAGCAGCTTAGAACCGGGGACAGGGTACGAGCAGTACTTC	CASSLEPGTGYEQYF
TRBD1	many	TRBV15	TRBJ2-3	TGTGCCACCAGCAGGACAGGGAGTCCAGATACGCAGTATTTT	CATSRTGSPDTQYF
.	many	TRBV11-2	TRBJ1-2	TGTGCCAGCAGCTTAGGCTGGTTTCGGGGAAAGAGCTACACCTTC	CASSLGWFRGKSYTF
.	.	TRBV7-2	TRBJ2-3	TGTGCCAGCAGCTCGCGTGGAGTGCGGAGCACAGATACGCAGTATTTT	CASSSRGVRSTDTQYF
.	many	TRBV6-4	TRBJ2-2	TGTGCCAGCAGTGACTCGATCACCGGGGAGCTGTTTTTT	CASSDSITGELFF
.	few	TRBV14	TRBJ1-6	TGTGCCAGCAGGCCCCTCTTGGGGAATTCACCCCTCCACTTT	CASRPLLGNSPLHF
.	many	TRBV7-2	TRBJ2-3	TGTGCCAGCAGCTTAGCGATGGGGGGGCCGACAGATACGCAGTATTTT	CASSLAMGGPTDTQYF
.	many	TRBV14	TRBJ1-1	TGTGCCAGCAGCCAATATGGGGGGCGAAACACTGAAGCTTTCTTT	CASSQYGGRNTEAFF
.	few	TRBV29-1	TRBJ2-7	TGCAGCGTGGGCTCAGGGGCCACGTCCTACGAGCAGTACTTC	CSVGSGATSYEQYF
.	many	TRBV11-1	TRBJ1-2	TGTGCCAGCAGCTCGACAGCTACCTATGGCTACACCTTC	CASSSTATYGYTF
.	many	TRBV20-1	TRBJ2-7	TGCAGTGCTCCGCCTAGGGTAGTCGACGAGCAGTACTTC	CSAPPRVVDEQYF
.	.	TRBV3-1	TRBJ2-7	TGTGCCAGCAGCCAAGATACCATTAGGGGCGGTTCGGCCTACGAGCAGTACTTC	CASSQDTIRGGSAYEQYF
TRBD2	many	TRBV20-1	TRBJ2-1	TGCAGTGCTCCCCCCTTTATAGCGGGAGGGCCCAACAATGAGCAGTTCTTC	CSAPPFIAGGPNNEQFF
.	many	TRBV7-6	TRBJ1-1	TGTGCCAGCAGCTTAAGGGTGGGAATCACTGAAGCTTTCTTT	CASSLRVGITEAFF
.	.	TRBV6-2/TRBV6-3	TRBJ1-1	TGTGCCAGCAGTTACTCGGTGGGGAGGGAGGGCACTGAAGCTTTCTTT	CASSYSVGREGTEAFF
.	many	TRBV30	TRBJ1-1	TGTGCCTGGAGTGTAAAAGCCACTGAAGCTTTCTTT	CAWSVKATEAFF
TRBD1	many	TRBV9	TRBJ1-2	TGTGCCAGCAGCGTGACAGACAGGGCCTATGGCTACACCTTC	CASSVTDRAYGYTF
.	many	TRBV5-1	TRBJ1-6	TGCGCCAGCAGCCCCACTAACGGGAATTCACCCCTCCACTTT	CASSPTNGNSPLHF
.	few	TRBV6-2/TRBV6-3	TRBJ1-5	TGTGCCAGCAGTTACGCCCGTTATTTGACAGATCAGCCCCAGCATTTT	CASSYARYLTDQPQHF
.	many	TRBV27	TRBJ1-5	TGTGCCAGCAGTTTATCGCAGGGAAATCAGCCCCAGCATTTT	CASSLSQGNQPQHF
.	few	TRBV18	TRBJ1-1	TGTGCCAGCTCACCACAAATCTCGAACACTGAAGCTTTCTTT	CASSPQISNTEAFF
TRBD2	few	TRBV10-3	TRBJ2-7	TGTGCCACCGTTCCGGGACTAGCACAAATCAGCGAGCAGTACTTC	CATVPGLAQISEQYF
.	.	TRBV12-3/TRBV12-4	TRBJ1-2	TGTGCCAGCAGTTTAGGGGTAGGGACTGGCTACACCTTC	CASSLGVGTGYTF
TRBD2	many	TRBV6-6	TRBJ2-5	TGTGCCAGCAGTTACGGCGGGAGAGGTGAGACCCAGTACTTC	CASSYGGRGETQYF
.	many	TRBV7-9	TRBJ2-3	TGTGCCAGCAGCTGGAGATACGATACGCAGTATTTT	CASSWRYDTQYF
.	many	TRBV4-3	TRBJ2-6	TGCGCCAGCAGCCAAGAGAGTGCGTCTGGGGCCAACGTCCTGACTTTC	CASSQESASGANVLTF
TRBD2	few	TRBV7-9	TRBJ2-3	TGTGCCAGCAGCTTAGGGCTAGCGGGGGCCACAGATACGCAGTATTTT	CASSLGLAGATDTQYF
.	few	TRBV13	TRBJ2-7	TGTGCCAGCAGCTTGGGGCGTAGCGGCCATTCTCACGAGCAGTACTTC	CASSLGRSGHSHEQYF
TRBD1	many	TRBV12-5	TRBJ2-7	TGTGCTAGTGGTTTGGTTCCGGGACAGGGGTTCACTTTAAGATACTTC	CASGLVPGQGFTLRYF
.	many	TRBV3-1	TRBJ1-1	TGTGCCAGCATTTCCACATGGGGTGAAGCTTTCTTT	CASISTWGEAFF
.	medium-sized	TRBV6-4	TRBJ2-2	TGTGCCAGCAGTTTGGAGGGAGGGAACACCGGGGAGCTGTTTTTT	CASSLEGGNTGELFF
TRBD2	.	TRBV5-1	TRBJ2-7	TGCGCCAGCAGGCTTGCTAGCGGGATTTTCGAGCAGTACTTC	CASRLASGIFEQYF
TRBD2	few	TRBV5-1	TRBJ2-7	TGCGCCAGCAGCTTGTTACCCAGCGGGATTGACCTCTCCTACGAGCAGTACTTC	CASSLLPSGIDLSYEQYF
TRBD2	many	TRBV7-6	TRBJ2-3	TGTGCCAGCAGCCACAGGCTAGCGGGGGGCACAGATACGCAGTATTTT	CASSHRLAGGTDTQYF
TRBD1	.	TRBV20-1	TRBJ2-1	TGCAGTGCTGGGACAGGTCGGTCCCCGAATGAGCAGTTCTTC	CSAGTGRSPNEQFF
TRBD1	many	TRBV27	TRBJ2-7	TGTGCCAGCAGTTTGCAGACAGGGGGAGCCTACGAGCAGTACTTC	CASSLQTGGAYEQYF
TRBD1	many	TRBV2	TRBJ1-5	TGTGCCAGCAGGGGGGACAGGGCAATAGGTCAGCCCCAGCATTTT	CASRGDRAIGQPQHF
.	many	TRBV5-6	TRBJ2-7	TGTGCCAGCAGCTTGGGGCACGAGCAGTACTTC	CASSLGHEQYF
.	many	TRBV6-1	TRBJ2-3	TGTGCCAGCAGTGAAAAGGACACAGATACGCAGTATTTT	CASSEKDTDTQYF
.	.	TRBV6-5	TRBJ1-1	TGTGCCAGCAGACCCGGACCGCACACTGAAGCTTTCTTT	CASRPGPHTEAFF
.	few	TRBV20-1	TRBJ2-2	TGCAGTGCTATGGGTCCAGGGAACACCGGGGAGCTGTTTTTT	CSAMGPGNTGELFF
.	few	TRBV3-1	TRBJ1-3	TGTGCCAGCAGCCAGGGGGGGTCTGGAAACACCATATATTTT	CASSQGGSGNTIYF
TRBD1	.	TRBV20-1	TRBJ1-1	TGCAGTGCTATCCGGGACAGGGACACTGAAGCTTTCTTT	CSAIRDRDTEAFF
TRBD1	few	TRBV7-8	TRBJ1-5	TGTGCCAGCAGCTTAGGGGACAGGGGGCTCTATCAGCCCCAGCATTTT	CASSLGDRGLYQPQHF
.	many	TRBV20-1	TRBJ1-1	TGCAGTGCTAGCGGGACAAAAGGTACTGAAGCTTTCTTT	CSASGTKGTEAFF